This TCR beta chain originates from a study of cytotoxic CD8 clonotypes in ibrutinib-treated CLL (dated by TCRdb to the early 2020s). In terms of the full investigation: In this cohort, 15 or so patients were treatment-naive and about a dozen were relapsed/refractory, while some 17 had unmutated IGHV. Of the 90 or so participants in the trial, 25 to 30 had longitudinal samples available. Samples at response were collected after a median of approximately twelve months of treatment, with a range of 6 to 36 months. All remission and progressive disease samples were collected while patients were still receiving ibrutinib. An average of 255,043 productive templates and 94,082 productive rearrangements was obtained per sample. Responses were partial in approximately 24 patients and complete in 2; after median about 5.5 years follow-up, around 15 stayed in remission and about 12 progressed. Cryopreserved peripheral blood mononuclear cells were obtained prior to treatment, at the time of response, and at either disease progression or sustained remission.

This clone was observed a few times. Its antigen target is currently unknown. No per-base quality is available; no much larger clone lies one base away. CDR1 and CDR2, per the germline V gene, are SNHLY and FYNNEI. V and J are truncated by 11 bases and 1 base respectively, leaving an intervening sequence of 17 bases. There are 14 amino acids in the CDR3, from cysteine to phenylalanine inclusive. Here the CDR3 DNA is all that survives: 42 bases in frame from base 1. The sample's time point label, decoded: progressive disease on ibrutinib. For TCR beta library preparation, around 1.9 micrograms of genomic DNA were extracted from the cryopreserved PBMCs. Longitudinal blood samples from CLL patients receiving ibrutinib monotherapy were subjected to high-throughput TCR beta sequencing. The patients took part in an open-label, single-center phase 2 trial of ibrutinib monotherapy. The goal of deep resolution MiSeq sequencing was a depth between 1 in 1 million and 1 in 200,000 T cells, and coverage averaged 10x per clonotype. The immunoSEQ hsTCRB Kit was used to generate TCR beta libraries. The original pipeline was this. The data were analyzed with ImmunoSEQ Analyzer and ImmunoSEQ Data Assistant, and V, D and J gene assignments followed IMGT definitions. Clonality, which ranges from 0 to 1, was calculated by subtracting the normalized Shannon entropy of productive rearrangement frequencies from one. Public clonotype analysis was restricted to overrepresented clonotypes comprising at least 0.05% of each patient's repertoire. About a dozen age-matched healthy donor repertoires from immuneACCESS served as clonality controls. TCRdb re-hosts the immuneACCESS table, in-frame sequences only. Its copies lack some clones; in the studies checked, an unresolved V gene accounts for under half of them, and the cause for the rest is not known. The V and J calls and the clone size are those of that table, but D and trimming were determined from the DNA. Here the sample has approximately 60,000 clones; approximately 54% occur a single time. Of the sample, about 24% falls within the top ten clones.

Overall results and qualifications from the work: Public clonotypes were rare and either contracted or stayed stable during treatment, and the rise in clonality at ibrutinib response reflected the expansion of private clonotypes. At ibrutinib response clonality went up, during sustained remission it held steady, and at progression it dropped back toward baseline. Lymph node repertoires were not examined, and the timing of sampling was not matched between patients in sustained remission and those whose disease progressed. Baseline clonality exceeded that of age-matched healthy donors and correlated strongly with circulating CD8+ T-cell counts.

This TCR came from a human donor with chronic lymphocytic leukemia. Sequences were derived from PBMCs, sampled at disease progression, from a patient treated with ibrutinib. This sequence uses TRBV2 and TRBJ1-2; a tentative D match to TRBD1 spans 5 bases. The DNA sequence is TGTGCCCACGGACGGGACGGATTTAACTATGGCTACACCTTC. This yields the protein CAHGRDGFNYGYTF.